This T cell receptor (beta chain) was recovered during a study of T cell changes during pregnancy in multiple sclerosis. TCRdb's copy holds only in-frame clones and misses some; the assay was immunoSEQ multiplex PCR. The sample includes about 14,000 clones, about 90% of them seen just once. V dropped 0 bases and J dropped 2; count of bases not matched to a gene: 8. Germline values: CDR1 LGHNA, CDR2 YNFKEQ. This CDR3 is 17 amino acids long. The TCR comes from a female donor in good health, enrolled as a control in a pregnancy study. The material sequenced was CD8+ T cells from peripheral blood mononuclear cells, taken after pregnancy. The chain is built from TRBV4-2 and TRBJ1-2, with 8 bases aligning to TRBD1. CDR3 residues: CASSQEGQGAGNYGYTF. The DNA for the CDR3 is TGTGCCAGCAGCCAAGAGGGGCAGGGGGCAGGGAACTATGGCTACACCTTC.